The 27 T cell receptor beta chains below come from one sample, sequenced in a study of shared clonotypes between healthy human individuals. Only in-frame clones appear in the TCRdb table, and some are missing; sequencing was by immunoSEQ multiplex PCR. The table shows roughly 110,000 clones, with approximately 70% occurring only once. Sequences were obtained from memory CD8+ T cells sorted from blood. Subset given: CD45RO+ cells pooled with CCR7-negative TemRA cells. These receptors were collected from a woman aged 30 to 39 in good health.

CDR3 region: CASSLGTSDYEQYF. In DNA form, the CDR3 reads TGTGCCAGCAGTTTGGGGACTAGCGACTACGAGCAGTACTTC. The V call is TRBV27, the J call TRBJ2-7; 10 bases agree with TRBD2. V shed 3 bases, J shed 3 bases, and the junction held 2 bases outside the gene matches. The CDR3 runs to 14 residues. Germline CDR1 MNHEY, CDR2 SMNVEV (reference sequence).

V usage is TRBV6-4 and J usage is TRBJ2-2; D not resolved. Germline V lookup: CDR1 MRHNA, CDR2 SNTAGT. This CDR3 is built from 14 residues. V was cut by 6 bases and J by 7 bases, with 15 bases left in between. CDR3 nucleotide sequence: TGTGCCAGCAGGTTAGTGATTGCCCACGGGGAGCTGTTTTTT. It codes for CASRLVIAHGELFF.

The chain carries TRBV27 and TRBJ2-3; TRBD2 agrees at 11 bases. The CDR3 covers 16 residues. The ends lost 6 bases at V and 4 bases at J; junction bases unmatched: 9. The germline V gene has CDR1 MNHEY and CDR2 SMNVEV (reference sequence). The CDR3 nucleotides are TGTGCCAGCAGCATGACCGGGACTAGCGGTTCAGATACGCAGTATTTT. Protein sequence: CASSMTGTSGSDTQYF.

This clone has only a few counts. The chain couples TRBV28 to TRBJ2-1; TRBD2 matches at 9 bases. Germline V CDR1 and CDR2: MDHEN, SYDVKM. J gave up 2 bases and V 3 bases, and 5 bases lay outside the gene matches. The CDR3 is 16 amino acids. CDR3: CASSFGGRDTYNEQFF. Written as DNA, the CDR3 is TGTGCCAGCAGTTTCGGCGGGAGGGATACCTACAATGAGCAGTTCTTC.

The table lists this clone with a few counts. The chain employs TRBV6-1 and TRBJ2-1; D unclear. The CDR3 is made up of 15 amino acids. Germline CDR1 reads MNHNS; CDR2 reads SASEGT. Trimming took 1 base from V and 3 from J, leaving 10 bases between them. This chain's CDR3 is CASSEGELGYNEQFF. In DNA, the CDR3 is TGTGCCAGCAGTGAAGGGGAATTAGGCTACAATGAGCAGTTCTTC.

This rearrangement joins TRBV7-6 to TRBJ2-7; D not certain. Germline-derived CDR1 and CDR2 are SGHVS and FNYEAQ. V gave up 1 base and J gave up 3 bases, with 10 bases separating them. The CDR3 extends over 14 amino acids. The CDR3 DNA sequence: TGTGCCAGCAGCTTAGGCAGCCCCTACTACGAGCAGTACTTC. This translates into CASSLGSPYYEQYF.

The rearrangement joins TRBV7-9 to TRBJ2-1; D remains unclear. CDR1 is SEHNR, CDR2 FQNEAQ, per germline (reference sequence). V was shortened by 5 bases and J by 4 bases, with 15 bases between the two germline ends. There are 15 residues in the CDR3. In DNA form, the CDR3 reads TGTGCCAGCAGCCCCGGTGCTTCGACTTACAATGAGCAGTTCTTC. Translation: CASSPGASTYNEQFF. The full variable domain, with the rest looked up from reference TRBV7-9 and TRBJ2-1, is DTGVSQNPRHKITKRGQNVTFRCDPISEHNRLYWYRQTLGQGPEFLTYFQNEAQLEKSRLLSDRFSAERPKGSFSTLEIQRTEQGDSAMYLCASSPGASTYNEQFFGPGTRLTVL.

This chain connects TRBV27 to TRBJ2-2; D may be TRBD2 (6 bases). CDR3 size: 14 residues. CDR1 and CDR2 from the germline V gene are MNHEY and SMNVEV (reference sequence). Trimming left V 2 bases short and J 8 bases short, with 12 bases between. DNA of the CDR3: TGTGCCAGCAGTTTACGAGGAGGGGCGGGGGAGCTGTTTTTT. This encodes CASSLRGGAGELFF.

The chain is built from TRBV19 and TRBJ1-1; possible D gene TRBD1, 6 bases. The CDR3 spans 13 residues. V lost 6 bases, J lost 3 bases, and 11 bases lay in between. CDR1 LNHDA and CDR2 SQIVND come from the germline V gene (reference sequence). CDR3 amino acids: CASRRGGDTEAFF. CDR3 bases: TGTGCCAGTAGACGAGGGGGGGACACTGAAGCTTTCTTT.

This sequence joins TRBV29-1 and TRBJ2-1, with 10 bases identical to TRBD2. Unmatched junction bases numbered 6, after V lost 0 bases and J lost 4 bases. The CDR3 sequence is 16 residues long. Germline lookup yields CDR1 SQVTM and CDR2 ANQGSEA. The DNA for the CDR3 is TGCAGCGTTGAAGAGCTAGCGGGAGAGTTTTACAATGAGCAGTTCTTC. Its protein is CSVEELAGEFYNEQFF.

This chain uses TRBV2 with TRBJ2-7; 7 bases line up with TRBD2. The V segment lost 7 bases and the J segment 2 bases; nucleotides outside the gene matches: 11. The CDR3 has 15 amino acids. In germline, CDR1 is SNHLY, CDR2 FYNNEI. The CDR3 DNA reads as TGTGCCAGCATAAATGGTCCGGGAGGCCCCTACGAGCAGTACTTC. It yields the protein CASINGPGGPYEQYF.

This clone was detected once. The V gene is TRBV28, the J gene TRBJ2-7, with 7 bases lining up with TRBD2. The CDR3 has 15 residues. Losses at the gene ends were 5 bases for V and 2 bases for J; bases not matched to a gene: 9. Germline CDR1 reads MDHEN; CDR2 reads SYDVKM. CDR3 bases: TGTGCCAGCAGTCCCATCGAGCGGGATACCTACGAGCAGTACTTC. Its translation is CASSPIERDTYEQYF.

The rearrangement uses TRBV28 and TRBJ1-1, with 7 nucleotides matching TRBD1. The CDR3 runs to 15 residues. CDR1 and CDR2 (germline): MDHEN, SYDVKM. V gave up 5 bases and J gave up 6 bases; unmatched junction bases: 12. CDR3 sequence reads: CASSISGTEVSEAFF. The CDR3 DNA reads as TGTGCCAGCAGTATCTCCGGGACAGAAGTTTCTGAAGCTTTCTTT.

This rearrangement joins TRBV28 to TRBJ2-5; TRBD1 aligns across 9 bases. Per germline, CDR1 MDHEN and CDR2 SYDVKM. The CDR3 is 14 amino acids. V lost 7 bases and J lost 5; bases outside the gene matches: 8. Here the CDR3 reads CASTATGGAETQYF. CDR3 DNA: TGTGCCAGCACCGCCACAGGGGGCGCCGAGACCCAGTACTTC.

Notes on this clone: In the same sample, other DNA sequences code for this CDR3. The chain employs TRBV6-5 and TRBJ2-5; the D gene is possibly TRBD2 (5 bases). Per germline, CDR1 MNHEY and CDR2 SVGAGI. Deletions cut 2 bases from V and 3 bases from J, with 7 bases between. The CDR3 length is 13 residues. Here the CDR3 DNA reads TGTGCCAGCAGTTACCTGGGAGAAGAGACCCAGTACTTC. It specifies CASSYLGEETQYF.

The J gene is TRBJ2-1, the V gene TRBV25-1; D is ambiguous. Per the germline V gene, CDR1 is MGHDK and CDR2 is SYGVNS. Trimming took 4 bases from V and 0 from J, leaving 10 bases between them. The CDR3 extends over 15 amino acids. The DNA of the CDR3 is TGTGCCAGCAGTGTCAGGAAGAGCTCCTACAATGAGCAGTTCTTC. It codes for CASSVRKSSYNEQFF. Variable domain in full (rest from reference TRBV25-1 and TRBJ2-1): EADIYQTPRYLVIGTGKKITLECSQTMGHDKMYWYQQDPGMELHLIHYSYGVNSTEKGDLSSESTVSRIRTEHFPLTLESARPSHTSQYLCASSVRKSSYNEQFFGPGTRLTVL.

The V and J genes are TRBV13 and TRBJ2-7, with 11 bases fitting TRBD1. Germline V gene lookup returns CDR1 PRHDT and CDR2 FYEKMQ (reference sequence). The CDR3 sequence is 15 residues long. V was pared by 5 bases and J by 3 bases, with 6 bases of the junction left unmatched. The CDR3 is CASSLTGTGGYEQYF. The CDR3 DNA follows: TGTGCCAGCAGCCTCACTGGGACAGGGGGCTACGAGCAGTACTTC.

Comments on this clone: This probably arose from a read error, given a far larger clone one base away. The sample carries other DNA sequences with the same CDR3. The rearrangement joins TRBV28 to TRBJ2-7; D unresolved. V was clipped by 5 bases and J by 0 bases, with 17 bases between them. Germline values: CDR1 MDHEN, CDR2 SYDVKM. The length of the CDR3 is 16 residues. CDR3 sequence: CASSLYRGGVSYEQYF. The CDR3 DNA reads as TGTGCCAGCAGTCTATACCGCGGCGGTGTCTCCTACGAGCAGTACTTC.

The rearrangement joins TRBV6-4 to TRBJ2-7, with D unresolved. The V end was cut by 11 bases, the J end by 7 bases, with 24 bases between. The CDR3 spans 14 residues. In germline, CDR1 is MRHNA, CDR2 SNTAGT. The CDR3 is CARGPRRSLDEQYF. DNA of the CDR3: TGTGCCCGCGGTCCTAGGCGGTCCCTGGATGAGCAGTACTTC.

Here the CDR3 DNA reads TGTGCCAGCAGTGAATCATTATCCACAGATACGCAGTATTTT. Protein: CASSESLSTDTQYF. The chain recombines TRBV25-1 with TRBJ2-3; no clear D gene. CDR3 size: 14 residues. Trimming took off 1 base at V and 2 bases at J, with 7 bases between the two ends. The germline V gene has CDR1 MGHDK and CDR2 SYGVNS.

The chain links TRBV28 to TRBJ1-3, with 9 bases matching TRBD1. The CDR3 consists of 15 residues. V was clipped by 6 bases and J by 2 bases; unmatched bases: 5. Germline assignment: CDR1 MDHEN and CDR2 SYDVKM. CDR3 nucleotides: TGTGCCAGCAGGGCCACAGGGGGCCCTGGAAACACCATATATTTT. Translation: CASRATGGPGNTIYF.

V usage is TRBV9 and J usage is TRBJ2-3, with a tentative D call TRBD2 (5 bases). Trimming took off 7 bases at V and 6 bases at J, with 12 bases between the two ends. Germline-derived CDR1 and CDR2 are SGDLS and YYNGEE. This CDR3 has 12 amino acids. The DNA for the CDR3 is TGTGCCAGCCAAGCGGTGGAGGATACGCAGTATTTT. The encoded protein is CASQAVEDTQYF.

J is TRBJ2-7 and V is TRBV27; 9 nucleotides match TRBD1. The CDR3 runs 16 residues. Germline V gene sequence: CDR1 MNHEY, CDR2 SMNVEV (reference sequence). V shed 8 bases and J 0 bases; nucleotides not matched to a gene: 11. DNA of the CDR3: TGTGCCAGCCTGGCCCCGGGACAGGGTAACTCCTACGAGCAGTACTTC. Residues: CASLAPGQGNSYEQYF.

The chain joins TRBV6-6 to TRBJ1-5, with D tentatively TRBD1 (5 bases). The V gene lost 5 bases and the J gene lost 10 bases, with 15 bases spanning the gap. Germline CDR1 is MNHNY and CDR2 is SVGAGI (reference sequence). The CDR3 extends over 13 amino acids. The DNA for the CDR3 is TGTGCCAGCAGTATAGGACAAGATGCCCCCCAGCATTTT. Amino acids: CASSIGQDAPQHF.

V gene TRBV6-4 combines with J gene TRBJ2-2; tentative D call: TRBD2 (6 bases). V gave up 4 bases and J gave up 6 bases, with 15 bases separating them. This CDR3 is 15 amino acids long. The germline V gene has CDR1 MRHNA and CDR2 SNTAGT. CDR3 protein: CASSADYLGAGELFF. CDR3 DNA: TGTGCCAGCAGTGCGGACTATTTAGGTGCCGGGGAGCTGTTTTTT.

This chain links TRBV7-9 with TRBJ2-7, with 12 bases matching TRBD2. V lost 2 bases, J lost 0 bases, and 5 bases stayed unmatched. The length of the CDR3 is 17 residues. In germline, CDR1 is SEHNR, CDR2 FQNEAQ (reference sequence). CDR3 nucleotides: TGTGCCAGCAGCTTAAGCTGGACTAGCGGGGTCTCCTACGAGCAGTACTTC. Translation: CASSLSWTSGVSYEQYF.

Note on this clone: Other nucleotide sequences from this sample produce the same CDR3. This chain joins TRBV5-4 and TRBJ2-5; D is unclear. V was cut by 0 bases and J by 4 bases, with 7 bases left in between. The CDR3 extends over 13 amino acids. CDR1 and CDR2 (germline): SGHNT, YYREEE (reference sequence). CDR3 loop: CASSLEALETQYF. The CDR3 nucleotides read TGTGCCAGCAGCTTGGAAGCCCTAGAGACCCAGTACTTC. The variable domain in full, with the rest retrieved from reference TRBV5-4 and TRBJ2-5, is ETGVTQSPTHLIKTRGQQVTLRCSSQSGHNTVSWYQQALGQGPQFIFQYYREEENGRGNFPPRFSGLQFPNYSSELNVNALELDDSALYLCASSLEALETQYFGPGTRLLVL.